This TCR beta chain originates from a study of CD8 T cells in ankylosing spondylitis (dated by TCRdb to 2015 to 2018). For the wider study: The study profiled T cell receptor beta repertoires in healthy donors and ankylosing spondylitis patients to find disease-linked TCR variants. In total, the full study cohort was made up of roughly 110 healthy donors and about two dozen ankylosing spondylitis patients. Peripheral blood was sampled, and synovial fluid was additionally collected from ankylosing spondylitis patients.

According to the germline V gene, CDR1 reads LGHNT and CDR2 reads FRNRAP. Deletion took 6 bases off V and 8 bases off J, with a span of 16 bases between the germline ends. Counted from cysteine to phenylalanine, this CDR3 has 13 amino acids. Only CDR3 DNA remains: 39 bases, in frame from the first base. The data were produced on an Illumina HiSeq 2500. TCR beta libraries were prepared by quantitative 5'-RACE with molecular barcodes. In the paper's pipeline: A new computational method based on a probabilistic model of VDJ rearrangement was used to identify disease-linked TCR variants. TCRdb's own reprocessing of the public reads used fastp at Q25 and MiXCR and kept productive beta chains. Duplicate CDR3 protein sequences are folded into a single record with the most common DNA and genes. The V and J calls and clone size are TCRdb's, not the authors'. The sample yields under 55,000 distinct CDR3 sequences; roughly 7.4% were counted once. The top ten constitute roughly 8% of the sample.

This clonotype was detected many times. This receptor's antigen is unknown. There are no base qualities to consult, and no much larger clone falls within one base. Here is what the overall study found, with its caveats: Some TCR beta motif variants had previously been reported in synovial fluid and blood of reactive arthritis patients, which suggested common disease-initiation mechanisms. The disease-linked clones showed a CD8+ phenotype and occurred at relatively low frequencies in peripheral blood. A TCR beta motif of several highly homologous amino acid variants appeared characteristic of blood from ankylosing spondylitis patients. Significant enrichment of the disease-linked clones was reported in matched synovial fluid samples from ankylosing spondylitis patients.

Sequenced: blood, either unsorted or a sorted T cell fraction (not recorded which). The sequence came from a female donor with ankylosing spondylitis or in good health (not recorded which). The chain is encoded by TRBV12-5 joined to TRBJ1-1; a confident D gene designation cannot be given. The CDR3 loop reads CASGEGSHREAFF. At the DNA level, the sequence is TGTGCTAGTGGAGAAGGGTCCCACCGCGAAGCTTTCTTT.